This TCR beta chain was recorded in a study of a mutant IDH1 vaccine in newly diagnosed glioma. Study in general: Before enrollment, the patients had been treated with radiotherapy alone, temozolomide alone, or both together. Most of them had received both.

Time point of the sample: baseline, week 1 (first vaccination visit). Indicated treatment: pre-vaccination baseline after standard-of-care therapy. The donors' diagnosis was new WHO grade 3 or 4 astrocytoma that was IDH1-mutant and ATRX-lost. Using immunoSEQ multiplex PCR, the repertoire was profiled, and TCRdb retains in-frame clones only, with some absent. The table has 50,000 to 75,000 clones, more than 85% seen once. The germline gives CDR1 MGHRA, CDR2 YSYEKL. CDR3 length equals 16 residues. On this clone itself: At one of its ends the junction is not consistent with the germline gene, which may arise from a read error.

The starting material was PBMCs, obtained from a glioma patient treated with radiotherapy, temozolomide or both. The TCR originated in a man aged 45-60 years with glioma. The gene calls are TRBV4-1 and TRBJ1-2; maybe TRBD1 (5 bases). This CDR3 reads CASSQDVGRVLYDYTF. The CDR3, as DNA: TGCGCCAGCAGCCAAGACGTGGGGCGGGTCCTTTATGACTACACCTTC.